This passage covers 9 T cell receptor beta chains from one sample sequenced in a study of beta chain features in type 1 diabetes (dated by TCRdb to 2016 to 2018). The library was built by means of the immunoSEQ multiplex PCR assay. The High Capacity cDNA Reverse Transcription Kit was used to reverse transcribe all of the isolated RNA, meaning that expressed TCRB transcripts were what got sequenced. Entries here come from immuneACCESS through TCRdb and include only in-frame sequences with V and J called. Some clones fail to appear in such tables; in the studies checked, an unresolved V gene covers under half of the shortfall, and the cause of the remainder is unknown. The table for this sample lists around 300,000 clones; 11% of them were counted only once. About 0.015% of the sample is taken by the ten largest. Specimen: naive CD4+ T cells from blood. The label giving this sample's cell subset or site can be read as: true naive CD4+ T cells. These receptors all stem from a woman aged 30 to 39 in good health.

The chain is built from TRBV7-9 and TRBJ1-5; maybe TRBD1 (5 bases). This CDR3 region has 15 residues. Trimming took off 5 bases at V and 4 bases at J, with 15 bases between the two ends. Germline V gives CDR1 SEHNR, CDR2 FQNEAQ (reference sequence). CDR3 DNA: TGTGCCAGCAGCCCATGGGGGGAGGGAAATCAGCCCCAGCATTTT. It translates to CASSPWGEGNQPQHF.

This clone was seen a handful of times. The CDR3 region is CASSFTGTGSNEQFF. The DNA of the CDR3 is TGTGCCAGCAGCTTTACCGGGACAGGGTCCAATGAGCAGTTCTTC. The V and J genes are TRBV7-3 and TRBJ2-1, with 9 bases that match TRBD1. Unmatched junction bases numbered 6, after V lost 3 bases and J lost 6 bases. This CDR3 has 15 residues. Germline assignment: CDR1 SGHTA and CDR2 FQGTGA. The full variable domain, rest sourced from reference TRBV7-3 and TRBJ2-1, is GAGVSQTPSNKVTEKGKYVELRCDPISGHTALYWYRQSLGQGPEFLIYFQGTGAADDSGLPNDRFFAVRPEGSVSTLKIQRTERGDSAVYLCASSFTGTGSNEQFFGPGTRLTVL.

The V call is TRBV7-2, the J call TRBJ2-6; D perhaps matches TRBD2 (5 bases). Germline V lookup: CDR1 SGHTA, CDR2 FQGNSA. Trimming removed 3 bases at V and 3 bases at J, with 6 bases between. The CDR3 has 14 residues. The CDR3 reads CASSFGVGANVLTF. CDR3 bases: TGTGCCAGCAGCTTCGGGGTTGGGGCCAACGTCCTGACTTTC.

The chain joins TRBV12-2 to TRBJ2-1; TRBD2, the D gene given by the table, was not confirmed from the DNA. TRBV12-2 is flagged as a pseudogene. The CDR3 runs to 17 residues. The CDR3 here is CASRLSAGLAGEDEQFF. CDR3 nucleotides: TGTGCAAGTCGCTTATCCGCCGGACTAGCGGGAGAGGATGAGCAGTTCTTC.

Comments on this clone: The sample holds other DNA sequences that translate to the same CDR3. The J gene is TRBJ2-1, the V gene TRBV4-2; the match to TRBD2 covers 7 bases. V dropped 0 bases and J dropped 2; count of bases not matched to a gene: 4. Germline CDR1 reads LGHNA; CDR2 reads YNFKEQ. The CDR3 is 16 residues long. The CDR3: CASSQDLAGAYNEQFF. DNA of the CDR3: TGTGCCAGCAGCCAAGATCTGGCGGGAGCCTACAATGAGCAGTTCTTC.

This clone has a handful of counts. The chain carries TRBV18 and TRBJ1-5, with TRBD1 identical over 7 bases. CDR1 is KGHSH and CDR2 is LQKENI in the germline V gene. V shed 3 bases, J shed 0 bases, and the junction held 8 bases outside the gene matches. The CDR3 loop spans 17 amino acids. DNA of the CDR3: TGTGCCAGCTCACCTTTAGGGACAGTTAATAGCAATCAGCCCCAGCATTTT. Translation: CASSPLGTVNSNQPQHF.

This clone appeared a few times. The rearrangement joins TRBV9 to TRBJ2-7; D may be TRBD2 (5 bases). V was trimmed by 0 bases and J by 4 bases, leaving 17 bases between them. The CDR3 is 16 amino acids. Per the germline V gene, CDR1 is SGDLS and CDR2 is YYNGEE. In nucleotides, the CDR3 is TGTGCCAGCAGCGTAGGTGTGTTGGGGAGTGTTTACGAGCAGTACTTC. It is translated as CASSVGVLGSVYEQYF.

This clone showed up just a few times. Written as DNA, the CDR3 is TGTGCCAGCTCAAGACTAGCGGGAGGGCTTGATGAGCAGTTCTTC. It translates to CASSRLAGGLDEQFF. J is TRBJ2-1 and V is TRBV18, with 14 bases lining up with TRBD2. CDR1 is KGHSH and CDR2 is LQKENI in the germline V gene. This CDR3 has 15 amino acids. Trimming removed 5 bases from V and 8 bases from J; junction bases left unmatched: 5.

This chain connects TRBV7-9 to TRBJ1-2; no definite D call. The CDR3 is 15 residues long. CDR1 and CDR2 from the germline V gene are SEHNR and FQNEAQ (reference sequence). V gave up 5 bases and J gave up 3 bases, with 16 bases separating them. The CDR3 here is CASSPPPKTHYGYTF. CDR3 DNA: TGTGCCAGCAGCCCCCCACCGAAGACTCACTATGGCTACACCTTC.